This TCR beta chain stems from a study of Graves' ophthalmopathy and Graves' hyperthyroidism. Study observations and caveats: Detection in blood was also observed for most expanded thyroid clonotypes above 0.001 frequency.

Those donors who had ophthalmopathy presented with moderate-to-severe activity, a CAS of ≥3, a NOSPECS of ≥4 and a duration under 3 months. This clonotype appeared many times. The target antigen is unknown. Germline values: CDR1 MNHNS, CDR2 SASEGT. V lost 3 bases and J lost 3, with 6 bases in between. CDR3 length: 14 residues. CDR3 regions of TCR beta were amplified from RNA transcripts. An initial RT-PCR round employing HTBI primers preceded a second-round multiplex PCR. TCRdb independently ran MiXCR on the multiplex PCR reads; one entry per CDR3 protein. The data show roughly 51,000 distinct CDR3 sequences, with 50% to 65% seen just once and 23% held by the top ten.

The TCR comes from an adult man with Graves' ophthalmopathy. This rearrangement joins TRBV6-1 to TRBJ1-6; D is unresolved. Input material: peripheral blood. The CDR3 spells CASSDGNYNSPLHF. Here the CDR3 DNA reads TGTGCCAGCAGTGATGGAAACTATAATTCACCCCTCCACTTT.